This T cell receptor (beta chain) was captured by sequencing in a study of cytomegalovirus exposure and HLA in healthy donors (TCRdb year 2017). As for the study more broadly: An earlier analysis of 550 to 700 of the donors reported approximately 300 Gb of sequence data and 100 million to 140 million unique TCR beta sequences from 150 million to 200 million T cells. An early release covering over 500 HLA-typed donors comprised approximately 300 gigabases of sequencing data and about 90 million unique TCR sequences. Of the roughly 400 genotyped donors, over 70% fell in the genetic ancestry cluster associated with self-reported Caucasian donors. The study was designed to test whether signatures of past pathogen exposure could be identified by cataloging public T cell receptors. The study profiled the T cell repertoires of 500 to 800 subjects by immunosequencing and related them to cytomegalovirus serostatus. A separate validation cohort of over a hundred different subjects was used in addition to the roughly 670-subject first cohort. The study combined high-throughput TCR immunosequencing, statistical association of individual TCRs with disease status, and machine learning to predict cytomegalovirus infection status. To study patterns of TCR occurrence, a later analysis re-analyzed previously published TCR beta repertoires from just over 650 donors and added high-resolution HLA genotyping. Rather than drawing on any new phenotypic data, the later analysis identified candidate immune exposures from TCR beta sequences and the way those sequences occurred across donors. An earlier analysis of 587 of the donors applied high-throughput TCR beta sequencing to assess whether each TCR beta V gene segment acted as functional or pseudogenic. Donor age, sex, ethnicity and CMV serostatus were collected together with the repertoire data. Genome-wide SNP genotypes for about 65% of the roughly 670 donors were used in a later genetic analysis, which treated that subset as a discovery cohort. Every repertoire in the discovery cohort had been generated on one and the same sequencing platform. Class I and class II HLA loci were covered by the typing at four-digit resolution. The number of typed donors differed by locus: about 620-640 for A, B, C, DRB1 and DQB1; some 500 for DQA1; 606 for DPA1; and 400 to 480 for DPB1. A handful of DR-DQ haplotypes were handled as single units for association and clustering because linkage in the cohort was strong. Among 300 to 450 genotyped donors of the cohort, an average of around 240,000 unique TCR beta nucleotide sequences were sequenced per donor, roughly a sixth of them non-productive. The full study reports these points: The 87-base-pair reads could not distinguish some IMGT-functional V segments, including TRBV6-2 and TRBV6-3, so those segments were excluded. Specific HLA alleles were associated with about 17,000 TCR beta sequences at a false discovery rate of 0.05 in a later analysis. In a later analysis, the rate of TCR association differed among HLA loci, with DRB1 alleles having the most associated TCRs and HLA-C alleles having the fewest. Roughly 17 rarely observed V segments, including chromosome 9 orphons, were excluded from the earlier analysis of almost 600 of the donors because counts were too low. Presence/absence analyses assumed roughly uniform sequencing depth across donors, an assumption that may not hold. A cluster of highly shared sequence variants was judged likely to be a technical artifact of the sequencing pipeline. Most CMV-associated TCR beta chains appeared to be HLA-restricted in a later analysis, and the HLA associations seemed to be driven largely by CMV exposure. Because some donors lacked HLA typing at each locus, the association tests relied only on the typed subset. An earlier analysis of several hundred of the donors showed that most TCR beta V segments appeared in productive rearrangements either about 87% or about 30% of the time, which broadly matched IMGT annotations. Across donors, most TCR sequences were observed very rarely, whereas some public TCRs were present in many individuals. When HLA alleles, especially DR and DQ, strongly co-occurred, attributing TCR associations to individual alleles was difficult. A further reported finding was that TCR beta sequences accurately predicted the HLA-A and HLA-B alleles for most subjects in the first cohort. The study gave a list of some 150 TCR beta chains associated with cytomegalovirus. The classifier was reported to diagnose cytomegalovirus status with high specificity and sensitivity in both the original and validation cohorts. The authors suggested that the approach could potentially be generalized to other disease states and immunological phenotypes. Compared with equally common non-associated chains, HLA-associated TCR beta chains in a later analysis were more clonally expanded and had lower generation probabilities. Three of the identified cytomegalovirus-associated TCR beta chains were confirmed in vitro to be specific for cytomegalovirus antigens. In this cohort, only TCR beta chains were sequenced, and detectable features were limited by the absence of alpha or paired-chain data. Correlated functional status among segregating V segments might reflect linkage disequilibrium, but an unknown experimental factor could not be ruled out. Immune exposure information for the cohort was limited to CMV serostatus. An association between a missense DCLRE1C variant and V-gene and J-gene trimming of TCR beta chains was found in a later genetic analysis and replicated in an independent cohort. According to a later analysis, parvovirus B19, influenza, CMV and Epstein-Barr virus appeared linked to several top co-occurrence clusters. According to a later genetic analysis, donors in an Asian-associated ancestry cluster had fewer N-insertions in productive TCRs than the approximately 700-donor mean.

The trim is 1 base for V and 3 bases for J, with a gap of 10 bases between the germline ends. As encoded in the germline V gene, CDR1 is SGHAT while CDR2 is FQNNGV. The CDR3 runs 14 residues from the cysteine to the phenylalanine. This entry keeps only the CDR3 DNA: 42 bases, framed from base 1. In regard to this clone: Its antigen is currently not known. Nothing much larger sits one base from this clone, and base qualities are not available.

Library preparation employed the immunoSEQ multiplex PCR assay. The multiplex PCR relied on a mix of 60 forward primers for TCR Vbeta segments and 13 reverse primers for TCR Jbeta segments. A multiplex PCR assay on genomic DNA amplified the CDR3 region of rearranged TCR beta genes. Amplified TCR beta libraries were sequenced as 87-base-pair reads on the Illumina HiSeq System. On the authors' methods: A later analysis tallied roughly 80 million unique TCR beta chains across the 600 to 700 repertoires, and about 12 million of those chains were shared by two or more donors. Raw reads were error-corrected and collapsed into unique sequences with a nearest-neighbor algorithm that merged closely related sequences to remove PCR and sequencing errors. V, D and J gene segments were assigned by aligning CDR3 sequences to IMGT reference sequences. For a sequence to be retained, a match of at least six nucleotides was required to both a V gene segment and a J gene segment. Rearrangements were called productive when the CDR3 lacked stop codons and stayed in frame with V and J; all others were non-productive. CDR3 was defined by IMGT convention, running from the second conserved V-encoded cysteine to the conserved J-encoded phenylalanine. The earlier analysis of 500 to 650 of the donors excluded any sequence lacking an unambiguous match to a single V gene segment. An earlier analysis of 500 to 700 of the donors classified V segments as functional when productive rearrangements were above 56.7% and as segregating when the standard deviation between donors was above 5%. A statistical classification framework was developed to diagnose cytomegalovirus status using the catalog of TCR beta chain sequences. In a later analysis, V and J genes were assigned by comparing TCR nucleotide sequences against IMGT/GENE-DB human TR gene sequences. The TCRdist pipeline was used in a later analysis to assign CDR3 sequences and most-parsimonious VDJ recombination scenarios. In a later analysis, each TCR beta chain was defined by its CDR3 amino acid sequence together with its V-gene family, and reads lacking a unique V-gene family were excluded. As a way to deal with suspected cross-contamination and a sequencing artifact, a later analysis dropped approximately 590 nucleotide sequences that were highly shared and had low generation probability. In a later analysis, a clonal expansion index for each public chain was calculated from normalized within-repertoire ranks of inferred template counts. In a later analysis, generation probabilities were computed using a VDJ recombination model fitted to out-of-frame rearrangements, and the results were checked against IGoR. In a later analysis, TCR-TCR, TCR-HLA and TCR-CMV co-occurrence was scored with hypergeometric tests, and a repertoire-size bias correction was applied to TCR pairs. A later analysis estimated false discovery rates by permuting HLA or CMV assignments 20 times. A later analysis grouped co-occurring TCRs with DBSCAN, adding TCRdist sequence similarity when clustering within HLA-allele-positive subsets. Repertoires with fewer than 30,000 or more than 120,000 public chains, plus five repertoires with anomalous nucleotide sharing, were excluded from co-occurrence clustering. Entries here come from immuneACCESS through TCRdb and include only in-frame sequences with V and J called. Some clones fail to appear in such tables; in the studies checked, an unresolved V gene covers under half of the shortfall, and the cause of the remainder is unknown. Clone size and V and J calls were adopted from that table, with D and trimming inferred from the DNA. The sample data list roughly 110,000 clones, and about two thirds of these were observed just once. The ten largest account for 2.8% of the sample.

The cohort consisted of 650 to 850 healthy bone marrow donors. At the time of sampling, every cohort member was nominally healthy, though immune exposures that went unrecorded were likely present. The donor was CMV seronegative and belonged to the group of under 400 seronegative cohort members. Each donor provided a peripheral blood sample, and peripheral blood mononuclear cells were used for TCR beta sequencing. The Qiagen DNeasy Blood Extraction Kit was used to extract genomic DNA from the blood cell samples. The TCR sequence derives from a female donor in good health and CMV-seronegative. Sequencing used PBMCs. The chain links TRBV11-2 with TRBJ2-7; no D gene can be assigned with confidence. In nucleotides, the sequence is TGTGCCAGCAGCTTAGGCATATACGGCTACGAGCAGTACTTC. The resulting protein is CASSLGIYGYEQYF.